These 5 T cell receptor beta chains share one sample of origin, sequenced in a study of cytomegalovirus exposure and HLA in healthy donors. The PCR used 60 Vbeta and 13 Jbeta primers. The method was immunoSEQ multiplex PCR; TCRdb's version includes in-frame clones alone and lacks a portion of them. Of 200,000 to 250,000 clones in the sample, 70% to 85% were seen once. The sequenced sample was PBMCs. The receptor set was obtained from a woman aged 40 to 55 in good health and CMV-seronegative.

J is TRBJ2-5 and V is TRBV7-9, with TRBD1 as a possible D gene (6 bases). Per the germline V gene, CDR1 is SEHNR and CDR2 is FQNEAQ (reference sequence). The CDR3 length is 15 residues. V lost 2 bases, J lost 5 bases, and 15 bases lay in between. The CDR3 loop is CASSLLAGAGETQYF. The DNA of the CDR3 is TGTGCCAGCAGCTTACTGGCAGGGGCAGGGGAGACCCAGTACTTC.

This rearrangement joins TRBV6-1 to TRBJ2-1; the D is unclear. Germline loops: CDR1 MNHNS, CDR2 SASEGT. V gave up 10 bases and J gave up 0 bases, with 10 bases separating them. This CDR3 has 13 residues. The CDR3 sequence: CATRYYSYNEQFF. The CDR3 nucleotides read TGTGCCACCCGATACTACTCCTACAATGAGCAGTTCTTC.

V and J are TRBV11-2 and TRBJ2-7, with 7 bases matching TRBD1. From germline, CDR1 is SGHAT and CDR2 FQNNGV. The CDR3 is 15 residues long. V lost 6 bases and J lost 1; bases outside the gene matches: 9. The DNA for the CDR3 is TGTGCCAGCAGTCTTACCGGGACAGCTTCCTACGAGCAGTACTTC. Translated, it gives CASSLTGTASYEQYF.

This sequence joins TRBV11-1 and TRBJ2-1; 14 nucleotides agree with TRBD2. The V segment lost 5 bases and the J segment 7 bases; nucleotides outside the gene matches: 4. Germline V lookup: CDR1 SGHAT, CDR2 FQDESV (reference sequence). CDR3 length equals 15 residues. CDR3 sequence: CASSPWTSGGNEQFF. DNA of the CDR3: TGTGCCAGCAGCCCATGGACTAGCGGGGGGAATGAGCAGTTCTTC.

The chain combines TRBV28 with TRBJ2-7, with D perhaps matching TRBD2 (6 bases). V lost 6 bases and J 2 bases, leaving 17 bases between the germline ends. The germline V gene encodes CDR1 MDHEN and CDR2 SYDVKM. CDR3 length equals 15 residues. The DNA of the CDR3 is TGTGCCAGCAGGGTCTACGGGGGTTCACCCTACGAGCAGTACTTC. This gives the protein CASRVYGGSPYEQYF.